Below are 3 T cell receptor beta chains sequenced from a single sample in a study of blood T cells in healthy people across ages. A second about 7 to 11 cycle PCR used barcoded and J-beta primers. MiXCR was run by TCRdb on the 5' RACE reads, yielding one entry per CDR3 protein. The sample has 1.5 million to 2 million distinct CDR3 sequences, 34% seen once; the top ten hold around 11%. Specimen: blood. The receptors stem from a woman under 40 in good health.

The V gene is TRBV11-3, the J gene TRBJ2-4; the match to TRBD1 covers 10 bases. CDR1 is SGHNT and CDR2 is YENEEA in the germline V gene. The CDR3 contains 14 residues. V gave up 5 bases and J gave up 7 bases; unmatched junction bases: 5. The CDR3 reads CASSLRQGANIQYF. CDR3 DNA sequence: TGTGCCAGCAGCCTACGACAGGGGGCGAACATTCAGTACTTC.

In this sample, this clonotype turned up a few times. The genes are TRBV12-3 or TRBV12-4 and TRBJ2-7; maybe TRBD2 (5 bases). Between the trimmed V and J ends, which lost 5 bases and 2 bases, there was a span of 10 bases. CDR3 size: 13 residues. The chain's CDR3 is CASSVERAYEQYF. In DNA form, the CDR3 reads TGTGCCAGCAGTGTCGAGAGGGCCTACGAGCAGTACTTC.

This clonotype was counted only a few times. V usage is TRBV4-1 and J usage is TRBJ2-1; a possible D gene is TRBD1 (6 bases). Trimming left V 4 bases short and J 15 bases short, with 16 bases between. The CDR3 length is 12 residues. Germline loops: CDR1 MGHRA, CDR2 YSYEKL. The CDR3 DNA sequence: TGCGCCAGCAGCCCAACAGGGCGGAGCACGTTCTTC. Translating gives CASSPTGRSTFF.